The rows below give T cell receptor beta chains drawn from one sample of a study of shared clonotypes between healthy human individuals. Generated by immunoSEQ multiplex PCR, the TCRdb table keeps only in-frame clones and is missing some. The sample holds 800,000 to 950,000 clones, approximately 96% seen once. The sample consisted of naive CD8+ T cells sorted from blood. The receptors derive from a man between 25 and 39 years old in good health. CDR3s include the opening cysteine and the closing phenylalanine or tryptophan. The D gene is left open where the match is weak. The size field is filled for only some rows; it gives once, few, many or a size class.

abundance: NA
v_gene: TRBV27
j_gene: TRBJ2-3
d_gene: NA
CDR3aa: CASSLVRGLGDTQYF
CDR3nt: TGTGCCAGCAGTTTAGTTCGGGGGCTTGGAGATACGCAGTATTTT

abundance: NA
v_gene: TRBV28
j_gene: TRBJ2-1
d_gene: NA
CDR3aa: CASSHRGGRELF
CDR3nt: TGTGCCAGCAGTCACCGTGGGGGCCGGGAGCTCTTC

abundance: NA
v_gene: TRBV27
j_gene: TRBJ2-1
d_gene: NA
CDR3aa: CASSFTGAGEQFF
CDR3nt: TGTGCCAGCAGTTTTACGGGGGCCGGGGAGCAGTTCTTC

abundance: NA
v_gene: TRBV7-9
j_gene: TRBJ2-4
d_gene: TRBD2
CDR3aa: CASSSSTLLAVAKNIQYF
CDR3nt: TGTGCCAGCAGCTCTTCAACCCTACTAGCGGTAGCCAAAAACATTCAGTACTTC

abundance: NA
v_gene: TRBV13
j_gene: TRBJ2-5
d_gene: TRBD2
CDR3aa: CASSLRTSGYQETQYF
CDR3nt: TGTGCCAGCAGCCTGAGGACTAGCGGGTACCAAGAGACCCAGTACTTC

abundance: NA
v_gene: TRBV15
j_gene: TRBJ2-1
d_gene: TRBD1
CDR3aa: CATSRDGRTGDEQFF
CDR3nt: TGTGCCACCAGCAGAGATGGCAGGACAGGTGATGAGCAGTTCTTC

abundance: once
v_gene: TRBV2
j_gene: TRBJ1-5
d_gene: NA
CDR3aa: CASCYRINQPQHF
CDR3nt: TGTGCCAGCTGCTACAGGATCAATCAGCCCCAGCATTTT

abundance: NA
v_gene: TRBV5-4
j_gene: TRBJ1-2
d_gene: NA
CDR3aa: CASSRTGTSGYGYTF
CDR3nt: TGTGCCAGCAGCCGTACCGGGACATCGGGCTATGGCTACACCTTC

abundance: NA
v_gene: TRBV7-2
j_gene: TRBJ2-7
d_gene: NA
CDR3aa: CASSPPLDWSYEQYF
CDR3nt: TGTGCCAGCAGCCCTCCCCTGGACTGGTCCTACGAGCAGTACTTC

abundance: NA
v_gene: TRBV5-5
j_gene: TRBJ2-7
d_gene: NA
CDR3aa: CASSLPDDHEQYF
CDR3nt: TGTGCCAGCAGCTTGCCTGACGACCACGAGCAGTACTTC

abundance: NA
v_gene: TRBV7-2
j_gene: TRBJ2-4
d_gene: NA
CDR3aa: CASSWAGRVVAKNIQYF
CDR3nt: TGTGCCAGCAGCTGGGCTGGGCGGGTGGTAGCCAAAAACATTCAGTACTTC

abundance: NA
v_gene: TRBV11-2
j_gene: TRBJ2-2
d_gene: NA
CDR3aa: CASSLDFLSSFRELFF
CDR3nt: TGTGCCAGCAGCTTAGATTTCCTTTCCTCTTTCCGGGAGCTGTTTTTT

abundance: NA
v_gene: TRBV6-6
j_gene: TRBJ2-1
d_gene: NA
CDR3aa: CASSYSSSDDNEQFF
CDR3nt: TGTGCCAGCAGTTACTCAAGTAGTGATGACAATGAGCAGTTCTTC

abundance: NA
v_gene: TRBV7-9
j_gene: TRBJ1-1
d_gene: NA
CDR3aa: CASSSWTAYEAFF
CDR3nt: TGTGCCAGCAGCTCCTGGACAGCCTATGAAGCTTTCTTT

abundance: NA
v_gene: TRBV9
j_gene: TRBJ1-4
d_gene: NA
CDR3aa: CASSPQGAGTNEKLFF
CDR3nt: TGTGCCAGCAGCCCCCAGGGTGCAGGAACCAATGAAAAACTGTTTTTT

abundance: NA
v_gene: TRBV30
j_gene: TRBJ2-1
d_gene: TRBD1
CDR3aa: CAWSPGQGVNEQFF
CDR3nt: TGTGCCTGGTCCCCGGGACAGGGCGTAAATGAGCAGTTCTTC

abundance: NA
v_gene: TRBV5-5
j_gene: TRBJ2-2
d_gene: NA
CDR3aa: CASSLTVNTGELFF
CDR3nt: TGTGCCAGCAGCTTGACAGTTAACACCGGGGAGCTGTTTTTT

abundance: NA
v_gene: TRBV5-4
j_gene: TRBJ1-3
d_gene: NA
CDR3aa: CASSLGVGNTIYF
CDR3nt: TGTGCCAGCAGCTTGGGGGTTGGAAACACCATATATTTT

abundance: NA
v_gene: TRBV28
j_gene: TRBJ1-2
d_gene: TRBD1
CDR3aa: CASSLVTGANYGYTF
CDR3nt: TGTGCCAGCAGTTTAGTAACAGGGGCAAACTATGGCTACACCTTC

abundance: NA
v_gene: TRBV11-2
j_gene: TRBJ2-5
d_gene: TRBD2
CDR3aa: CASSLVLAGLQETQYF
CDR3nt: TGTGCCAGCAGCTTAGTACTAGCGGGATTGCAAGAGACCCAGTACTTC

abundance: NA
v_gene: TRBV27
j_gene: TRBJ2-5
d_gene: TRBD1
CDR3aa: CASSRSTGTLLETQYF
CDR3nt: TGTGCCAGCAGCCGTTCGACAGGGACCCTCCTAGAGACCCAGTACTTC

abundance: NA
v_gene: TRBV5-5
j_gene: TRBJ2-7
d_gene: TRBD1
CDR3aa: CASSLPEYGQGVPLYEQYF
CDR3nt: TGTGCCAGCAGCTTGCCCGAATATGGACAGGGGGTCCCCCTCTACGAGCAGTACTTC

abundance: NA
v_gene: TRBV5-1
j_gene: TRBJ1-4
d_gene: NA
CDR3aa: CASSLWGATNEKLFF
CDR3nt: TGCGCCAGCAGCTTGTGGGGGGCGACTAATGAAAAACTGTTTTTT

abundance: once
v_gene: TRBV11-2
j_gene: TRBJ2-7
d_gene: NA
CDR3aa: CASSLVGGSYEQYF
CDR3nt: TGTGCCAGCAGCTTAGTCGGCGGATCCTACGAGCAGTACTTC

abundance: NA
v_gene: TRBV6-1
j_gene: TRBJ2-2
d_gene: TRBD1
CDR3aa: CASSRTGANTGELFF
CDR3nt: TGTGCCAGCAGCAGGACAGGGGCGAACACCGGGGAGCTGTTTTTT

abundance: NA
v_gene: TRBV10-3
j_gene: TRBJ2-1
d_gene: NA
CDR3aa: CAISESDYYNEQFF
CDR3nt: TGTGCCATCAGTGAGTCGGACTACTACAATGAGCAGTTCTTC

abundance: NA
v_gene: TRBV4-1
j_gene: TRBJ2-5
d_gene: NA
CDR3aa: CASSEEQYQETQYF
CDR3nt: TGCGCCAGCAGCGAAGAGCAGTACCAAGAGACCCAGTACTTC

abundance: NA
v_gene: TRBV7-9
j_gene: TRBJ2-7
d_gene: NA
CDR3aa: CASSTIRGPAYEQYF
CDR3nt: TGTGCCAGCAGCACAATTCGAGGACCGGCCTACGAGCAGTACTTC

abundance: NA
v_gene: TRBV5-6
j_gene: TRBJ1-1
d_gene: TRBD1
CDR3aa: CASSQFGQVNTEAFF
CDR3nt: TGTGCCAGCAGCCAGTTCGGACAGGTCAACACTGAAGCTTTCTTT

abundance: NA
v_gene: TRBV15
j_gene: TRBJ1-5
d_gene: NA
CDR3aa: CATSRVWDSDHQPQHF
CDR3nt: TGTGCCACCAGCAGAGTCTGGGACTCTGACCATCAGCCCCAGCATTTT

abundance: NA
v_gene: TRBV7-3
j_gene: TRBJ1-5
d_gene: NA
CDR3aa: CASSLQDNQPQHF
CDR3nt: TGTGCCAGCAGCTTACAGGACAATCAGCCCCAGCATTTT

abundance: NA
v_gene: TRBV2
j_gene: TRBJ1-4
d_gene: NA
CDR3aa: CASRGTGNEKLFF
CDR3nt: TGTGCCAGCAGGGGGACGGGAAATGAAAAACTGTTTTTT

abundance: NA
v_gene: TRBV20-1
j_gene: TRBJ2-2
d_gene: NA
CDR3aa: CSAQVTGELFF
CDR3nt: TGCAGTGCTCAGGTCACCGGGGAGCTGTTTTTT

abundance: NA
v_gene: TRBV6-1
j_gene: TRBJ2-7
d_gene: NA
CDR3aa: CASSDPPAREFNEQYF
CDR3nt: TGTGCCAGCAGTGACCCTCCCGCCAGGGAATTCAACGAGCAGTACTTC

abundance: NA
v_gene: TRBV5-1
j_gene: TRBJ2-7
d_gene: NA
CDR3aa: CASSLTGRGAYEQYF
CDR3nt: TGCGCCAGCAGCTTGACGGGACGGGGAGCCTACGAGCAGTACTTC

abundance: NA
v_gene: TRBV29-1
j_gene: TRBJ2-2
d_gene: TRBD2
CDR3aa: CSVGAMAGANTGELFF
CDR3nt: TGCAGCGTTGGGGCTATGGCGGGAGCGAACACCGGGGAGCTGTTTTTT

abundance: NA
v_gene: TRBV14
j_gene: TRBJ1-1
d_gene: NA
CDR3aa: CASSQVEAPMTEAFF
CDR3nt: TGTGCCAGCAGCCAAGTAGAGGCCCCTATGACTGAAGCTTTCTTT

abundance: NA
v_gene: TRBV7-9
j_gene: TRBJ2-7
d_gene: NA
CDR3aa: CASSHGPPEQYF
CDR3nt: TGTGCCAGCAGCCACGGGCCTCCCGAGCAGTACTTC

abundance: NA
v_gene: TRBV10-3
j_gene: TRBJ2-1
d_gene: TRBD1
CDR3aa: CAISESIPGQGSYNEQFF
CDR3nt: TGTGCCATCAGTGAGTCGATACCAGGACAGGGCTCCTACAATGAGCAGTTCTTC

abundance: NA
v_gene: TRBV15
j_gene: TRBJ2-5
d_gene: TRBD1
CDR3aa: CATSGDRDRGSQETQYF
CDR3nt: TGTGCCACCAGCGGGGACCGGGACAGGGGTTCCCAAGAGACCCAGTACTTC

abundance: NA
v_gene: TRBV7-2
j_gene: TRBJ2-3
d_gene: NA
CDR3aa: CASSTRETGYDTQYF
CDR3nt: TGTGCCAGCAGCACCAGGGAGACGGGTTATGATACGCAGTATTTT

abundance: once
v_gene: TRBV5-5
j_gene: TRBJ2-7
d_gene: TRBD1
CDR3aa: CASSSGTGPYEQYF
CDR3nt: TGTGCCAGCAGCTCCGGGACAGGGCCCTACGAGCAGTACTTC